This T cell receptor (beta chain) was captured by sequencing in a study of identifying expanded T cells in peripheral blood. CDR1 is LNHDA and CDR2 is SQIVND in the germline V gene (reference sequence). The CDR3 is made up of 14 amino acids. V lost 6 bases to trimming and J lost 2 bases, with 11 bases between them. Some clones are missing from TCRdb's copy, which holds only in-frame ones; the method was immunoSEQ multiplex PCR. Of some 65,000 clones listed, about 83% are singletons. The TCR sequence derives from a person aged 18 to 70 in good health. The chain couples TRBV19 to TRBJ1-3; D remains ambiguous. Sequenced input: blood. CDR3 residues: CASRRFSPGNTIYF. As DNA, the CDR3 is TGTGCCAGTAGACGGTTTAGCCCTGGAAACACCATATATTTT.